These 11 T cell receptor beta chains originate from one sample sequenced in a study of sequential checkpoint blockade in melanoma. The treatment was: randomized to nivolumab then ipilimumab (arm A) or the reverse (arm B). Only in-frame clones appear in the TCRdb table, and some are missing; sequencing was by immunoSEQ multiplex PCR. The sample yields 2,500 or so clones, approximately 24% seen once. Source: tumor tissue (inferred from file names), taken from a patient given nivolumab and ipilimumab in sequence. All receptors come from a human donor with melanoma.

The chain couples TRBV9 to TRBJ2-7; 7 bases are shared with TRBD1. The CDR3 is made up of 14 amino acids. With V trimmed by 5 bases and J by 5 bases, 10 bases remained unmatched. The germline V gene encodes CDR1 SGDLS and CDR2 YYNGEE. This CDR3 is CASSEGQGVNEQYF. Here the CDR3 DNA reads TGTGCCAGCAGTGAAGGCCAGGGGGTTAACGAGCAGTACTTC.

By proportion, this clone is medium-sized. The gene calls are TRBV11-3 and TRBJ1-3, with 8 nucleotides matching TRBD1. With 5 bases clipped from V and 0 bases from J, the junction kept 6 bases outside the gene matches. Germline CDR1 SGHNT, CDR2 YENEEA. CDR3 size: 16 residues. CDR3 nucleotides: TGTGCCAGCAGCCCCCGGGACAGGAGCTCTGGAAACACCATATATTTT. Amino acids: CASSPRDRSSGNTIYF.

The chain uses TRBV19 and TRBJ1-5; D might be TRBD1 (5 bases). This CDR3 has 14 amino acids. Trimming cost V 1 base and J 6 bases, with 10 bases left between them. Germline V gene data show CDR1 as LNHDA and CDR2 as SQIVND (reference sequence). The CDR3 is CASSIGARGQPQHF. DNA for the CDR3: TGTGCCAGTAGTATAGGGGCTAGGGGTCAGCCCCAGCATTTT. Together with reference TRBV19 and TRBJ1-5, the CDR3 gives the full variable domain: DGGITQSPKYLFRKEGQNVTLSCEQNLNHDAMYWYRQDPGQGLRLIYYSQIVNDFQKGDIAEGYSVSREKKESFPLTVTSAQKNPTAFYLCASSIGARGQPQHFGDGTRLSIL.

This clone appeared a few times. V usage is TRBV6-8 and J usage is TRBJ2-7; 8 bases map to TRBD1. This CDR3 has 14 amino acids. V shed 8 bases and J 2 bases; nucleotides not matched to a gene: 8. Germline V gene lookup returns CDR1 MNHGY and CDR2 SAAAGT. Here the CDR3 reads CASARTGKAYEQYV. The CDR3 DNA follows: TGTGCCAGCGCGCGGACAGGGAAGGCCTACGAGCAGTACGTC.

The chain combines TRBV14 with TRBJ2-1; TRBD1 aligns across 7 bases. The CDR3 consists of 16 residues. Looked up from germline, CDR1 is SGHDN and CDR2 is FVKESK. J gave up 4 bases and V 3 bases, and 9 bases lay outside the gene matches. The CDR3 DNA reads as TGTGCCAGCAGCCAGGCCGGCAGGGGGATATACAATGAGCAGTTCTTC. This translates into CASSQAGRGIYNEQFF.

V gene TRBV6-7 combines with J gene TRBJ2-2; 10 bases fit TRBD2. TRBV6-7 is an ORF, with its function uncertain. The ends lost 2 bases at V and 5 bases at J; junction bases unmatched: 5. The CDR3 length is 16 residues. The chain's CDR3 is CASSYGLAGVTGELFF. In DNA form, the CDR3 reads TGTGCCAGCAGTTACGGGCTAGCGGGAGTTACCGGGGAGCTGTTTTTT.

The CDR3 is CASSGRDNQPQHF. The CDR3 nucleotides are TGCGCCAGCAGCGGTAGGGACAATCAGCCCCAGCATTTT. The chain uses TRBV4-1 and TRBJ1-5; D ambiguous. V dropped 5 bases and J dropped 3 bases, with 8 bases sitting between them. The germline V gene has CDR1 MGHRA and CDR2 YSYEKL. CDR3 length equals 13 residues.

The CDR3, as DNA: TGCGCCAGCAGCTTATCCAATGGAGCCCGCCCTCAAGCTTTCTTT. Protein: CASSLSNGARPQAFF. The chain has TRBV5-1 and TRBJ1-1; D gene ambiguous. CDR3 length: 15 amino acids. Trimming pared 2 bases from V and 9 bases from J, leaving 20 bases between. Germline CDR1 and CDR2: SGHRS and YFSETQ.

CDR3 loop: CASSSGQGFYGYTF. DNA for the CDR3: TGCGCCAGCAGCTCGGGACAGGGATTCTATGGCTACACCTTC. The chain employs TRBV5-1 and TRBJ1-2, with 9 bases identical to TRBD1. Per germline, CDR1 SGHRS and CDR2 YFSETQ. The V gene end was trimmed by 3 bases and the J gene end by 4 bases; junction bases not matched to a gene: 4. The CDR3 is 14 amino acids.

The chain is built from TRBV12-5 and TRBJ1-4; 9 bases match TRBD1. This CDR3 contains 14 residues. Germline V gives CDR1 LGHNT, CDR2 FRNRAP. V gave up 6 bases and J gave up 8 bases; unmatched junction bases: 7. CDR3 sequence: CASGQGQGGEKLFF. The CDR3, as DNA: TGTGCTAGTGGCCAGGGACAGGGCGGGGAAAAACTGTTTTTT.

This clone was found a few times. The chain links TRBV29-1 to TRBJ1-1; D perhaps matches TRBD1 (5 bases). The germline CDR1 and CDR2 sequences are SQVTM and ANQGSEA. V was shortened by 3 bases and J by 4 bases, with 15 bases between the two germline ends. The CDR3 has 14 amino acids. The CDR3 spells CSVEVGTRGTEAFF. DNA of the CDR3: TGCAGCGTTGAGGTCGGGACCCGGGGCACTGAAGCTTTCTTT.